Following are 3 T cell receptor beta chains from one sample sequenced in a study of shared clonotypes between healthy human individuals. Positive CCR7 selection of CD45RO-negative cells yielded the naive CD8 cells, and terminally differentiated effector memory CD45RA+ cells were excluded. Clones were read by immunoSEQ multiplex PCR, and TCRdb kept only the in-frame ones, dropping some. The top ten hold 1.2% of the sample, which has 1.5 million to 2.5 million clones, over 85% seen once. Sample: naive CD8+ T cells sorted from blood. These receptors all stem from a young man in good health.

The V and J genes are TRBV5-6 and TRBJ2-3, with D unclear. CDR3 size: 15 residues. Germline CDR1 reads SGHDT; CDR2 reads YYEEEE. Trimming took off 0 bases at V and 5 bases at J, with 13 bases between the two ends. This chain's CDR3 is CASSLEPDWQDTQYF. Written as DNA, the CDR3 is TGTGCCAGCAGCTTGGAGCCAGACTGGCAAGATACGCAGTATTTT.

The rearrangement uses TRBV9 and TRBJ2-3; perhaps TRBD2 as D (6 bases). The CDR3 is made up of 16 amino acids. From germline, CDR1 is SGDLS and CDR2 YYNGEE. The V end lost 0 bases, the J end lost 1 base, and 12 bases lay between the germline ends. The CDR3 spells CASSVGAGPGTDTQYF. Written as DNA, the CDR3 is TGTGCCAGCAGCGTAGGGGCGGGGCCTGGCACAGATACGCAGTATTTT.

This chain uses TRBV6-5 with TRBJ1-2; possible D gene TRBD1, 5 bases. V was clipped by 4 bases and J by 4 bases, with 10 bases between them. Germline CDR1 MNHEY, CDR2 SVGAGI. The CDR3 loop spans 13 amino acids. CDR3: CASSSHGAYGYTF. The CDR3 nucleotides read TGTGCCAGCAGTTCTCACGGGGCCTATGGCTACACCTTC.